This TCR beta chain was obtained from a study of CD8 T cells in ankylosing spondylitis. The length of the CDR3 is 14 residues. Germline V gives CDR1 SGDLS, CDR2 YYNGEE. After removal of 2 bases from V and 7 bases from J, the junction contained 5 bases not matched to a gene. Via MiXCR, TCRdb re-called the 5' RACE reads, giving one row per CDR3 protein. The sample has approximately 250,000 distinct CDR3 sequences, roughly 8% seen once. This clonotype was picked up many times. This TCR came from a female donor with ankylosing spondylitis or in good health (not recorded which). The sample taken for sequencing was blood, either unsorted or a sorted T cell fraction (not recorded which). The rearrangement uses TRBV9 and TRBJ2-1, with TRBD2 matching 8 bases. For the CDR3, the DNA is TGTGCCAGCAGCGTCGGGACTAGAATTAATGAGCAGTTCTTC. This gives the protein CASSVGTRINEQFF.